This T cell receptor beta chain was recorded in a study of T cell repertoires in cytomegalovirus infection. The CDR3 is 16 residues long. The germline CDR1 and CDR2 sequences are MDHEN and SYDVKM. TCRdb re-called the reads with MiXCR, one entry per CDR3 protein. Counted here are 500,000 to 600,000 distinct CDR3 sequences, 16% occurring once; the ten biggest clones make up 20% to 30%. A note on this clonotype: This clone may be a read error of a much larger clone one base away.

This receptor was taken from a human donor in good health (CMV status not recorded). Some clones in this sample may be carry-over from other donors' samples. V usage is TRBV28 and J usage is TRBJ2-6; D is possibly TRBD1 (6 bases). Material for sequencing was CD8+ T cells from PBMCs. The CDR3: CASSPPTGNGANVLAF. The DNA for the CDR3 is TGTGCCAGCAGTCCTCCTACAGGGAACGGGGCCAACGTCCTGGCTTTC.